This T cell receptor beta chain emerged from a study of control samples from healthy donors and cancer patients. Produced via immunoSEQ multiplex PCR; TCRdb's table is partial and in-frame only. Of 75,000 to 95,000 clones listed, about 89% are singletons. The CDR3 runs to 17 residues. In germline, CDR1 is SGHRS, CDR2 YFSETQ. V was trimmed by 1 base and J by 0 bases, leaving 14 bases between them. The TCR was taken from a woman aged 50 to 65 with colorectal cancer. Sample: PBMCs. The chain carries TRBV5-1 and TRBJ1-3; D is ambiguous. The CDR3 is CASSLQPGYTSGNTIYF. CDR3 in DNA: TGCGCCAGCAGCTTGCAACCGGGTTACACCTCTGGAAACACCATATATTTT. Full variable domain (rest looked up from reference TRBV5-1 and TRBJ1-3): KAGVTQTPRYLIKTRGQQVTLSCSPISGHRSVSWYQQTPGQGLQFLFEYFSETQRNKGNFPGRFSGRQFSNSRSEMNVSTLELGDSALYLCASSLQPGYTSGNTIYFGEGSWLTVV.